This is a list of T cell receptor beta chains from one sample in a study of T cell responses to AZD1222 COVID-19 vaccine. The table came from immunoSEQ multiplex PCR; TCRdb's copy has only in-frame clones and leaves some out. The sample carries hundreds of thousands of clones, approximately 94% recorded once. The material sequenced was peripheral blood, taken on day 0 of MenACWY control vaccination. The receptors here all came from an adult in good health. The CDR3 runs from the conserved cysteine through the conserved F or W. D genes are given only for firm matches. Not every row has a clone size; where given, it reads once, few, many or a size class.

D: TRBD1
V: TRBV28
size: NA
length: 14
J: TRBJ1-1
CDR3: CASSPGQRNTEAFF
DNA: TGTGCCAGCAGTCCGGGACAGAGGAACACTGAAGCTTTCTTT

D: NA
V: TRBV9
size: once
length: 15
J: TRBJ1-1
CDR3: CASSVGGTVNTEAFF
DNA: TGTGCCAGCAGCGTAGGAGGAACGGTGAACACTGAAGCTTTCTTT

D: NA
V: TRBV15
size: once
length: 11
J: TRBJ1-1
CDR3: CATSLLAAAFF
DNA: TGTGCCACCAGCTTGTTAGCTGCAGCTTTCTTT

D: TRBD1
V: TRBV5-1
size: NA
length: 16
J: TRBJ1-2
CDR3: CASSLDLAGGDYGYTF
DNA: TGCGCCAGCAGCTTGGATCTGGCAGGGGGGGACTATGGCTACACCTTC

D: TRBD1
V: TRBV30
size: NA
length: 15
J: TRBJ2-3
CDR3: CAWSVWDRGGDTQYF
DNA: TGTGCCTGGAGTGTCTGGGACAGGGGGGGAGATACGCAGTATTTT

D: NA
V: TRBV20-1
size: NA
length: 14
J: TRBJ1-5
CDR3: CSASFTGNGQPQHF
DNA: TGCAGTGCGAGTTTCACAGGGAATGGACAGCCCCAGCATTTT

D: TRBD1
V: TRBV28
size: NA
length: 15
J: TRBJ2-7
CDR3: CASHAGQGSSYEQYF
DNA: TGTGCCAGCCACGCCGGACAGGGGAGCTCCTACGAGCAGTACTTC

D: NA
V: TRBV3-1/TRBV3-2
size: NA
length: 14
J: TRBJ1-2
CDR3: CASSPGLEGYGYTF
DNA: TGTGCCAGCAGCCCCGGACTTGAGGGCTATGGCTACACCTTC

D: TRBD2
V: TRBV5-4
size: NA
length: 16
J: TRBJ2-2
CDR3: CASRKLAGDNTGELFF
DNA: TGTGCCAGCAGGAAACTAGCGGGGGACAACACCGGGGAGCTGTTTTTT

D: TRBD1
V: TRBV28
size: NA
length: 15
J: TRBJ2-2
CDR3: CASSLGQGNTGELFF
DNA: TGTGCCAGCAGTTTGGGACAGGGGAATACCGGGGAGCTGTTTTTT

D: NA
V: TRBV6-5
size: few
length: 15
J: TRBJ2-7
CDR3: CASGLDSGRREGQYF
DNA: TGTGCCAGCGGACTCGACTCAGGGAGGCGCGAAGGGCAGTACTTC

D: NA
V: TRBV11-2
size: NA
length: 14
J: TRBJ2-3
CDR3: CASSLWDRSDTQYF
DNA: TGTGCCAGCAGCCTATGGGACCGGTCAGATACGCAGTATTTT

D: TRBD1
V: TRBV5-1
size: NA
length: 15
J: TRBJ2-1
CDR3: CASSLAGQGANEQFF
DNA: TGCGCCAGCAGCTTGGCGGGACAGGGGGCCAATGAGCAGTTCTTC

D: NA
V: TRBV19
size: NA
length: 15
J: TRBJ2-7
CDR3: CASSPQGTRRDEQYF
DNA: TGTGCCAGTAGTCCCCAGGGGACAAGGAGGGACGAGCAGTACTTC

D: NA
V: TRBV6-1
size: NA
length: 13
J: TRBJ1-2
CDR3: CASSERANYGYTF
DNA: TGTGCCAGCAGTGAAAGGGCGAACTATGGCTACACCTTC

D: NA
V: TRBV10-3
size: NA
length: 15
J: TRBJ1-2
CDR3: CAIRESNSSFGGHTF
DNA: TGTGCCATCAGAGAATCCAACTCCTCTTTCGGGGGCCACACCTTC

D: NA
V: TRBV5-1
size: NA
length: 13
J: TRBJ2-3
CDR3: CASSAPGTDTQYF
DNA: TGCGCCAGCAGCGCCCCGGGGACAGATACGCAGTATTTT

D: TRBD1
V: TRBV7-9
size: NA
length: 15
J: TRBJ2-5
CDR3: CASSLARTGEETQYF
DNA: TGTGCCAGCAGCTTAGCCCGGACAGGGGAAGAGACCCAGTACTTC

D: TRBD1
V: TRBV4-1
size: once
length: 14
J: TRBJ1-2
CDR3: CASSHRQGAEGYTF
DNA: TGCGCCAGCAGCCACAGACAGGGGGCGGAGGGCTACACCTTC

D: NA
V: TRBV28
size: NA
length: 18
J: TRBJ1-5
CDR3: CASSLGPRLRGGLQSQHF
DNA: TGTGCCAGCAGTTTAGGCCCCCGGCTCAGGGGAGGTTTACAGTCCCAGCATTTT

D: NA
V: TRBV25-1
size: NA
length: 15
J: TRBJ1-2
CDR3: CASSDYGATNYGYTF
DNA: TGTGCCAGCAGTGATTACGGGGCCACTAACTATGGCTACACCTTC

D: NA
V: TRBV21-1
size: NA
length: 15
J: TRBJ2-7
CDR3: CASSKGDRHSYEQYF
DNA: TGTGCCAGCAGCAAAGGTGACAGGCACTCCTACGAGCAGTACTTC

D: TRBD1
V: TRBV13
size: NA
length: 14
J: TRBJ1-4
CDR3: CASSLGGTNEKLFF
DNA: TGTGCCAGCAGTCTAGGGGGCACTAATGAAAAACTGTTTTTT

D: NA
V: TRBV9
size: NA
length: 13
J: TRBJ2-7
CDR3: CASSTHEGSQQYF
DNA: TGTGCCAGCAGCACACACGAGGGATCCCAGCAGTACTTC

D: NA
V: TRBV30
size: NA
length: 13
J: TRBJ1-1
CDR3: CAWSPRLNTEAFF
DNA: TGTGCCTGGAGTCCGCGGTTGAACACTGAAGCTTTCTTT

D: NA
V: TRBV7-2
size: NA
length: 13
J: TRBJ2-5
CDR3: CASSLWRGQTQYF
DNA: TGTGCCAGCAGCTTATGGCGGGGCCAGACCCAGTACTTC

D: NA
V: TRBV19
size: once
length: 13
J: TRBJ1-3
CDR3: CASIPGSGNTIYF
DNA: TGTGCCAGTATCCCGGGGTCTGGAAACACCATATATTTT

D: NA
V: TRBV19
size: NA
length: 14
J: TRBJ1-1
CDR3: CASSIARGSTEAFF
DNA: TGTGCCAGTAGTATAGCCCGGGGCTCCACTGAAGCTTTCTTT

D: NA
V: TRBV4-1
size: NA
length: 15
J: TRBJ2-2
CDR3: CASSQDLGRPGELFF
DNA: TGCGCCAGCAGCCAAGATCTGGGGAGGCCCGGGGAGCTGTTTTTT

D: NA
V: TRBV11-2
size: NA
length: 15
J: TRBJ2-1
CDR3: CASSLSWSSYNEQFF
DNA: TGTGCCAGCAGCTTGAGTTGGAGCTCCTACAATGAGCAGTTCTTC

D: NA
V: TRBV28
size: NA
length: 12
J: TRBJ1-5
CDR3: CASSLFDQPQHF
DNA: TGTGCCAGCAGTTTATTCGATCAGCCCCAGCATTTT

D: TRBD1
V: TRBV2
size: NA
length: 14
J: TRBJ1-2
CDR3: CASSRQGAGYGYTF
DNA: TGTGCCAGCAGTCGACAGGGGGCTGGCTATGGCTACACCTTC

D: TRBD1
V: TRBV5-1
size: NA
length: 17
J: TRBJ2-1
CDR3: CASSFQDRGLGGHKQFF
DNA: TGCGCCAGCAGCTTTCAAGACAGGGGGCTTGGAGGGCACAAGCAGTTCTTC

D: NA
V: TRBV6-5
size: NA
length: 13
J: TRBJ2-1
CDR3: CASSYDSQLARFF
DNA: TGTGCCAGCAGTTACGATTCTCAACTAGCCCGCTTCTTC

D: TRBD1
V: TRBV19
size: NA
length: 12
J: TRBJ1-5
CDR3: CASHRGYQPQHF
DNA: TGTGCCAGTCACAGGGGATATCAGCCCCAGCATTTT

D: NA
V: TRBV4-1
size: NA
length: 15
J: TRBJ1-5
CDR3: CASSQDRASNQPQHF
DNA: TGCGCCAGCAGCCAAGATAGGGCATCTAATCAGCCCCAGCATTTT

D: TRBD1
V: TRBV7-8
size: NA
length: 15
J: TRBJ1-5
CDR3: CASSLGDRENQPQHF
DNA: TGTGCCAGCAGCTTAGGTGACAGGGAGAATCAGCCCCAGCATTTT

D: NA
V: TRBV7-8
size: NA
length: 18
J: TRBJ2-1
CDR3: CASSLGFLGGVSYNEQFF
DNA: TGTGCCAGCAGCTTAGGGTTCTTAGGCGGGGTCTCCTACAATGAGCAGTTCTTC

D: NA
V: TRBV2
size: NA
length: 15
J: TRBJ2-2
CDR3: CASSERSGRTGELFF
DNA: TGTGCCAGCAGTGAACGATCGGGCAGGACCGGGGAGCTGTTTTTT

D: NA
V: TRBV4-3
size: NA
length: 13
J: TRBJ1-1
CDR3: CASSQAWREVAFF
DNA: TGCGCCAGCAGCCAAGCCTGGAGGGAGGTAGCTTTCTTT

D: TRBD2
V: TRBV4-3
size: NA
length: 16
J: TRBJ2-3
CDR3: CASSQVAGGYTDTQYF
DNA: TGCGCCAGCAGCCAAGTCGCGGGAGGATATACAGATACGCAGTATTTT

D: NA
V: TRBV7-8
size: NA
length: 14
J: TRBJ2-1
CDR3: CASSQGRSYNEQFF
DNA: TGTGCCAGCAGCCAAGGGCGATCCTACAATGAGCAGTTCTTC

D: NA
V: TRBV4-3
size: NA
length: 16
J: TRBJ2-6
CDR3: CASSPQQRSGANVLTF
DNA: TGCGCCAGCAGCCCCCAACAGCGTTCTGGGGCCAACGTCCTGACTTTC

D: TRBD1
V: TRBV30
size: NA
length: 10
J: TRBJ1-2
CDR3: CALGQYGYTF
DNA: TGTGCCTTGGGACAGTATGGCTACACCTTC

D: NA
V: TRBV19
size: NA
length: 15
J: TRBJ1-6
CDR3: CASSMASKDNSPLHF
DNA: TGTGCCAGTAGTATGGCATCAAAGGATAATTCACCCCTCCACTTT

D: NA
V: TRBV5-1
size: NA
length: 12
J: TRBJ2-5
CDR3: CASSPTKETQYF
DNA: TGCGCCAGCAGCCCGACCAAAGAGACCCAGTACTTC

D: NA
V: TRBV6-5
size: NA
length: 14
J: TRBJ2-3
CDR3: CASRPLGFTDTQYF
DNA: TGTGCCAGCAGGCCACTGGGCTTCACAGATACGCAGTATTTT

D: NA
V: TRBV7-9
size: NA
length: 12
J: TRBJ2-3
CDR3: CASSSRLDTQYF
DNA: TGTGCCAGCAGCTCCCGACTCGATACGCAGTATTTT

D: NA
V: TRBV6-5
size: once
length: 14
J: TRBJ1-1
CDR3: CASLTGGGDTEAFF
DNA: TGTGCCAGCTTGACCGGGGGGGGCGACACTGAAGCTTTCTTT

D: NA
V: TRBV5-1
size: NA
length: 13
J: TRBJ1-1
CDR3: CASSLNGRTEAFF
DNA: TGCGCCAGCAGCTTGAATGGACGTACTGAAGCTTTCTTT

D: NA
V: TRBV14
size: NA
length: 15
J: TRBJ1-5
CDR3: CASSQDDKKTQPQHF
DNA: TGTGCCAGCAGCCAAGACGATAAGAAGACTCAGCCCCAGCATTTT

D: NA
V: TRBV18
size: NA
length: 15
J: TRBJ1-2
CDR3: CASSLPPPPGYGYTF
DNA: TGTGCCAGCTCATTACCTCCACCCCCGGGATATGGCTACACCTTC

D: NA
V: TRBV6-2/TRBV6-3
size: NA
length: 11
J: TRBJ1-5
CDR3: CASSFTGPQHF
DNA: TGTGCCAGCAGTTTTACAGGGCCCCAGCATTTT

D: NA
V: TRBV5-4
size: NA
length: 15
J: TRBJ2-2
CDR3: CASSKPGLSTGELFF
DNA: TGTGCCAGCAGCAAGCCGGGACTTAGCACGGGGGAGCTGTTTTTT

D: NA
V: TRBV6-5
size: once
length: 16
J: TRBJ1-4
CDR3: CASSYSTGGGNEKLFF
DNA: TGTGCCAGCAGTTACTCGACGGGGGGAGGGAATGAAAAACTGTTTTTT